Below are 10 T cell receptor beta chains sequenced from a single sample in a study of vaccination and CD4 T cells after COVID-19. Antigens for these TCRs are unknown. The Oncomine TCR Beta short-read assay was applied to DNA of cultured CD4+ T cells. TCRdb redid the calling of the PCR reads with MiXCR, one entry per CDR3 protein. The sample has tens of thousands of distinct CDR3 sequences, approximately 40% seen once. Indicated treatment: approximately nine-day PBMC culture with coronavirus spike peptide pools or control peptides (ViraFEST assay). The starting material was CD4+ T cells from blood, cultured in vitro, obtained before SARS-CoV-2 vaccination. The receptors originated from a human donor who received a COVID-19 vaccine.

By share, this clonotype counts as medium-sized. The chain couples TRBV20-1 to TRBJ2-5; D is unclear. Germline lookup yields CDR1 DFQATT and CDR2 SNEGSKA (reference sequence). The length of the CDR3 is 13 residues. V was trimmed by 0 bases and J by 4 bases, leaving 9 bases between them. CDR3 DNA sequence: TGCAGTGCTAGAGATGCCAATCGAGAGACCCAGTACTTC. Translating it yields CSARDANRETQYF.

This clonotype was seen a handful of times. DNA of the CDR3: TGTGCCATGGGGAGGTCTCCCACCGGGGAGCTGTTTTTT. Its translation: CAMGRSPTGELFF. The V gene is TRBV2, the J gene TRBJ2-2; D may be TRBD2 (6 bases). V lost 10 bases and J 4 bases, leaving 13 bases between the germline ends. The CDR3 is 13 amino acids. Per germline, CDR1 SNHLY and CDR2 FYNNEI.

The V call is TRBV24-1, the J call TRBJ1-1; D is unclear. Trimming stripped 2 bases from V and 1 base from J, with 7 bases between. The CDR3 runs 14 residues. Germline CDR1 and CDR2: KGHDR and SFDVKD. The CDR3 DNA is TGTGCCACCAGTGATTCGATGGGGAACACTGAAGCTTTCTTT. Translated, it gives CATSDSMGNTEAFF.

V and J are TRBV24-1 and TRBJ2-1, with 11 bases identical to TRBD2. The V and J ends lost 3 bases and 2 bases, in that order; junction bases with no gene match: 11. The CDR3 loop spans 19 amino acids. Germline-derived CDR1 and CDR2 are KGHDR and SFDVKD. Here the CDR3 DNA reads TGTGCCACCAGTGATCCGAAGCCCTCGACTAGCGGGGCCTACAATGAGCAGTTCTTC. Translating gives CATSDPKPSTSGAYNEQFF.

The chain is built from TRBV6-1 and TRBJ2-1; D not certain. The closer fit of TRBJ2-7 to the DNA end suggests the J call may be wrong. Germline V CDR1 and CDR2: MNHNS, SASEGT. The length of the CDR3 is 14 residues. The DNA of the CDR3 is TGTGCCAGCACTACACACGGAGAGTCCTACGAGCAGTACTTC. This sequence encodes CASTTHGESYEQYF.

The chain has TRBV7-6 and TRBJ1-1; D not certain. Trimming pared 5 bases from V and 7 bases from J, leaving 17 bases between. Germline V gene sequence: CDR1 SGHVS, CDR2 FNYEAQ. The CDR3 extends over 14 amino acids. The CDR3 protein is CASSPSAGFGEAFF. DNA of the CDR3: TGTGCCAGCAGCCCATCTGCGGGATTCGGTGAAGCTTTCTTT.

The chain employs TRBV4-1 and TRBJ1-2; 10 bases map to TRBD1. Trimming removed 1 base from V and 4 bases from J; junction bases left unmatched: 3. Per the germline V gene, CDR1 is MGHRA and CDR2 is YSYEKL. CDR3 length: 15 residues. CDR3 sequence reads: CASSQGRQGAYGYTF. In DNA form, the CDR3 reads TGCGCCAGCAGCCAAGGAAGACAGGGGGCCTATGGCTACACCTTC.

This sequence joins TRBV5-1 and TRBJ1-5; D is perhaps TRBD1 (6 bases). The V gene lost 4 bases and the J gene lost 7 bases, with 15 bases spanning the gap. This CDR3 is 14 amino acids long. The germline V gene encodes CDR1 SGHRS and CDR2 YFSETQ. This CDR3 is CASSPVGGEQPQHF. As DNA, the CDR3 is TGCGCCAGCAGCCCCGTGGGGGGCGAGCAGCCCCAGCATTTT. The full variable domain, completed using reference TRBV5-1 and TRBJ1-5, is KAGVTQTPRYLIKTRGQQVTLSCSPISGHRSVSWYQQTPGQGLQFLFEYFSETQRNKGNFPGRFSGRQFSNSRSEMNVSTLELGDSALYLCASSPVGGEQPQHFGDGTRLSIL.

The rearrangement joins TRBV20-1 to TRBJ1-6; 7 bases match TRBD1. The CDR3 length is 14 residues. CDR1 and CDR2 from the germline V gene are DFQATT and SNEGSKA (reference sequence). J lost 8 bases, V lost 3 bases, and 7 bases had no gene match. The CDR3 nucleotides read TGCAGTGCTAGTGTGCAGGGGGTGGATTCACCCCTCCACTTT. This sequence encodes CSASVQGVDSPLHF.

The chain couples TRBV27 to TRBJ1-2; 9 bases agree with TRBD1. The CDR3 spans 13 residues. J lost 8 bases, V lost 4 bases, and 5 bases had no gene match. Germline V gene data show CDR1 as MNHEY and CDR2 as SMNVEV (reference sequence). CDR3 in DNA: TGTGCCAGCAGTTACCGACAGGGGGGAGGCTACACCTTC. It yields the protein CASSYRQGGGYTF.